This entry describes one TCR beta chain. A read error may produce the germline difference seen at one junction end. CDR3 size: 17 residues. The V gene's germline CDR1 is SEHNR and CDR2 FQNEAQ (reference sequence). This specimen belongs to a study of cytomegalovirus exposure and HLA in healthy donors. Primers included in the PCR were 60 Vbeta and 13 Jbeta primers. Sequencing was performed with immunoSEQ multiplex PCR; in TCRdb, only in-frame clones are kept and a portion is missing. The table has about 130,000 clones, around 82% seen once. The rearrangement links TRBV7-9 to TRBJ1-2, with 9 positions matching TRBD1. The sequencing input was PBMCs. This sequence originates from a female donor in good health and CMV-seronegative. CDR3 nucleotide sequence: TGTTCCAGCAGCTTAGCCCTGGAAGGGACAGGGTCGCTTGGCTACACCTTC. It translates to CSSSLALEGTGSLGYTF.